This T cell receptor (beta chain) is from a study of blood T cell repertoires in COVID-19. Study-level background: Some COVID-19 samples were acute and others convalescent; all came from the United States, Italy and Spain. PBMCs, B-cell-depleted T cells, or T cells provided the cDNA or gDNA that made up the material.

As processed by the authors: Estimation of nucleated cell counts relied on the amplification of reference gene primers. The method was immunoSEQ multiplex PCR; TCRdb's version includes in-frame clones alone and lacks a portion of them. Clone size and V and J calls were adopted from that table, with D and trimming inferred from the DNA. The data hold 35,000 to 50,000 clones, with approximately 89% observed a single time. Germline V lookup: CDR1 SGHRS, CDR2 YFSETQ. V dropped 4 bases and J dropped 2; count of bases not matched to a gene: 9. The CDR3 consists of 16 residues. The receptor comes from a human donor in a cohort sampled during active COVID-19. J is TRBJ1-2 and V is TRBV5-1; 9 bases agree with TRBD1. Material for sequencing was peripheral blood. This CDR3 is CASSGGTGSFNYGYTF. CDR3 nucleotides: TGCGCCAGCAGCGGCGGGACAGGGAGTTTCAACTATGGCTACACCTTC.